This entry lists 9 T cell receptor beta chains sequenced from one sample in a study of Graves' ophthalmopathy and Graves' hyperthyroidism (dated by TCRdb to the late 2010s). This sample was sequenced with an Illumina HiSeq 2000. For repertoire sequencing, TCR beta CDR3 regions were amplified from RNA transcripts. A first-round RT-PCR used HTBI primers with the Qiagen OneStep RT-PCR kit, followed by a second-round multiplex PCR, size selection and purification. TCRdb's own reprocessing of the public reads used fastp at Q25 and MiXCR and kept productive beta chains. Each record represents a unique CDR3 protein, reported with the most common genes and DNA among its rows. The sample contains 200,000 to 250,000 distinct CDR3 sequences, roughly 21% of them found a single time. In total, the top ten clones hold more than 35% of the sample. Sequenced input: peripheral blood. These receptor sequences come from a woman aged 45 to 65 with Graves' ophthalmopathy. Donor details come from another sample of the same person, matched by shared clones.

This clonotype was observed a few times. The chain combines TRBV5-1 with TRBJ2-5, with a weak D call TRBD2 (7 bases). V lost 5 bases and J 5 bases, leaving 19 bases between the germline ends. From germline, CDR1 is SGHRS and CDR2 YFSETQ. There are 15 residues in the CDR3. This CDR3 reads CASSHPSGGKETQYF. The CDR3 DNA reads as TGCGCCAGCAGTCATCCGTCGGGGGGCAAGGAGACCCAGTACTTC.

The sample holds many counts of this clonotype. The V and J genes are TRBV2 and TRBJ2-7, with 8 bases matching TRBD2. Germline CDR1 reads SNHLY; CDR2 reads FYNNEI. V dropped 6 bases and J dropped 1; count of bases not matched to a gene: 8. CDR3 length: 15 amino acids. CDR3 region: CASRGMAGGSYEQYF. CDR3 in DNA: TGTGCCAGCAGGGGGATGGCGGGAGGTTCCTACGAGCAGTACTTC. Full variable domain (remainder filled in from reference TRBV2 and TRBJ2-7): EPEVTQTPSHQVTQMGQEVILRCVPISNHLYFYWYRQILGQKVEFLVSFYNNEISEKSEIFDDQFSVERPDGSNFTLKIRSTKLEDSAMYFCASRGMAGGSYEQYFGPGTRLTVT.

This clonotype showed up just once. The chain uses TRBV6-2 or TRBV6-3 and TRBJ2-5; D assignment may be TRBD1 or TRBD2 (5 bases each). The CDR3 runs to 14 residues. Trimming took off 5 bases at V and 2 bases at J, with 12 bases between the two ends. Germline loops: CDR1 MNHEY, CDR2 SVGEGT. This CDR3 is CASSRGPHQETQYF. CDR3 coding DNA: TGTGCCAGCAGTCGGGGACCGCATCAAGAGACCCAGTACTTC.

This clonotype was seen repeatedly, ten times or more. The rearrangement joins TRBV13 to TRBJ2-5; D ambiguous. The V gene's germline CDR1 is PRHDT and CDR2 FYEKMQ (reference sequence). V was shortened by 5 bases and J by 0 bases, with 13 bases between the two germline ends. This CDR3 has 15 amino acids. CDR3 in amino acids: CASSVSGADQETQYF. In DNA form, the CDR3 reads TGTGCCAGCAGCGTCTCCGGTGCAGACCAAGAGACCCAGTACTTC.

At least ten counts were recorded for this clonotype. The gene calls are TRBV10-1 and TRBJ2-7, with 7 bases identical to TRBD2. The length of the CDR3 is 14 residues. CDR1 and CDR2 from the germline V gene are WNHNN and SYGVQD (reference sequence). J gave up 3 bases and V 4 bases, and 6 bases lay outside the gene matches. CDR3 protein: CASSVGSGHYEQYF. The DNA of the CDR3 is TGCGCCAGCAGTGTAGGTAGCGGGCACTACGAGCAGTACTTC.

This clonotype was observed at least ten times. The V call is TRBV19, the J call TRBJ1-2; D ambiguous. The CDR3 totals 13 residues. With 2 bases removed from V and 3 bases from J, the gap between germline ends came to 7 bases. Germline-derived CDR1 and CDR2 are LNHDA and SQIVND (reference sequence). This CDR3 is CASSISPDYGYTF. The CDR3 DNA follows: TGTGCCAGTAGTATATCCCCGGACTATGGCTACACCTTC. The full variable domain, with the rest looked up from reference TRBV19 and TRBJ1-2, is DGGITQSPKYLFRKEGQNVTLSCEQNLNHDAMYWYRQDPGQGLRLIYYSQIVNDFQKGDIAEGYSVSREKKESFPLTVTSAQKNPTAFYLCASSISPDYGYTFGSGTRLTVV.

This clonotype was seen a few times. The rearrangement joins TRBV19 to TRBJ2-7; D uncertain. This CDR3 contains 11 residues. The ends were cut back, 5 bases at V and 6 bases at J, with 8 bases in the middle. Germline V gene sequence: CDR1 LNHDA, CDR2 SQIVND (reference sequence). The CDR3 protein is CASSESREQYF. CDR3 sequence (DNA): TGTGCCAGTAGTGAGTCTCGCGAGCAGTACTTC.

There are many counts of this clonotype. DNA for the CDR3: TGTGCCACCAGCAGAGAGGGCGGGAGGGGGTACGAGCAGTACTTC. This gives the protein CATSREGGRGYEQYF. The chain uses TRBV15 and TRBJ2-7, with 9 bases identical to TRBD2. V shed 0 bases and J 4 bases; nucleotides not matched to a gene: 4. The CDR3 extends over 15 amino acids. Per germline, CDR1 LNHNV and CDR2 YYDKDF (reference sequence).

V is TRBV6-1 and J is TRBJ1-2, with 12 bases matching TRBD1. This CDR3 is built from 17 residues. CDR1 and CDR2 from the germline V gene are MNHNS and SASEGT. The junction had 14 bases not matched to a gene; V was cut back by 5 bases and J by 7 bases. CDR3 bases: TGTGCCAGCAGTCCCCTGGGGGGGACAGGGGGCTCAGGTGGCTACACCTTC. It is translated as CASSPLGGTGGSGGYTF.